This TCR beta chain was observed in a study of blood T cell repertoires in COVID-19. Sequenced by immunoSEQ multiplex PCR; TCRdb stores in-frame clones only, minus some. Among 330,000 or so clones listed, roughly 87% were seen once. From germline, CDR1 is SGHNT and CDR2 YYREEE (reference sequence). The CDR3 has 15 residues. Trimming removed 4 bases from V and 5 bases from J, with 15 bases in between. A Seattle source enrolled patients during active infection and followed them longitudinally. This TCR came from a man between 25 and 39 years old with COVID-19, enrolled during active disease. Input material: peripheral blood. The rearrangement links TRBV5-4 to TRBJ2-2; tentative D call: TRBD2 (6 bases). The CDR3 coding sequence is TGTGCCAGCAGCGTCCCGGGGAGGAAAACCGGGGAGCTGTTTTTT. This codes for CASSVPGRKTGELFF. Together with reference TRBV5-4 and TRBJ2-2, the CDR3 gives the full variable domain: ETGVTQSPTHLIKTRGQQVTLRCSSQSGHNTVSWYQQALGQGPQFIFQYYREEENGRGNFPPRFSGLQFPNYSSELNVNALELDDSALYLCASSVPGRKTGELFFGEGSRLTVL.